A selection of T cell receptor beta chains follows, all from one sample in a study of blood T cell repertoires in COVID-19. Repertoires were generated with immunoSEQ multiplex PCR, while TCRdb's copy carries only in-frame clones and drops some. Of about 110,000 clones in the sample, roughly two thirds were seen once. The sample comprised peripheral blood. These receptors all come from a man older than 75 with acute or convalescent COVID-19. Each CDR3 is given with its conserved first and last residue. D genes are given only for firm matches. For some rows the clone size is stated as once, few or many, or as a class when expanded; others skip it.

size | D | J | V | CDR3 | DNA
. | . | TRBJ1-1 | TRBV24-1 | CATSDTGYTEAFF | TGTGCCACCAGTGATACAGGGTACACTGAAGCTTTCTTT
. | TRBD2 | TRBJ2-7 | TRBV7-2 | CASSAPGLGGYEQYF | TGTGCCAGCAGCGCACCGGGACTAGGGGGGTACGAGCAGTACTTC
few | . | TRBJ1-2 | TRBV19 | CASSIRGADGYTF | TGTGCCAGTAGTATCCGGGGGGCGGATGGCTACACCTTC
. | . | TRBJ1-4 | TRBV20-1 | CSASLPTNEKLFF | TGCAGTGCTAGTCTCCCAACTAATGAAAAACTGTTTTTT
. | . | TRBJ1-4 | TRBV20-1 | CSAPLNEKLFF | TGCAGTGCTCCCCTTAATGAAAAACTGTTTTTT
many | . | TRBJ2-7 | TRBV7-9 | CASSLEASSYEQYF | TGTGCCAGCAGCTTAGAGGCTAGCTCCTACGAGCAGTACTTC
. | . | TRBJ1-4 | TRBV4-1 | CASSQGISSEELFF | TGCGCCAGCAGCCAAGGGATTAGCTCGGAAGAACTGTTTTTT
. | . | TRBJ2-2 | TRBV5-1 | CASSLKGELTGELFF | TGCGCCAGCAGCTTGAAGGGAGAGTTAACCGGGGAGCTGTTTTTT
many | . | TRBJ2-7 | TRBV7-9 | CASSFRGSTSYEQYF | TGTGCCAGCAGCTTTCGGGGATCGACCTCCTACGAGCAGTACTTC
. | . | TRBJ2-1 | TRBV4-3 | CASSQGVADYNEQFF | TGCGCCAGCAGCCAAGGTGTAGCGGATTACAATGAGCAGTTCTTC
. | . | TRBJ1-1 | TRBV11-2 | CASSRGSLTEAFF | TGTGCCAGCAGCCGAGGGAGTTTGACTGAAGCTTTCTTT
. | TRBD2 | TRBJ2-2 | TRBV2 | CASKREATGELFF | TGTGCCAGCAAGCGGGAGGCTACCGGGGAGCTGTTTTTT
. | . | TRBJ1-5 | TRBV7-9 | CAILESAGYSNQPQHF | TGTGCCATCCTAGAATCGGCGGGGTATAGCAATCAGCCCCAGCATTTT
many | . | TRBJ2-7 | TRBV3-1/TRBV3-2 | CASSPTATYEQYF | TGTGCCAGCAGCCCGACTGCCACCTACGAGCAGTACTTC
few | TRBD1 | TRBJ2-7 | TRBV6-5 | CASSSPGQVSYEQYF | TGTGCCAGCAGTTCTCCAGGACAGGTCTCCTACGAGCAGTACTTC